The 6 T cell receptor beta chains given below trace back to one sample, sequenced in a study of response to subunit inactivated influenza vaccine. TCRdb reprocessed the RT-PCR reads with MiXCR, giving one entry per CDR3 protein. The table has roughly 650,000 distinct CDR3 sequences, roughly 15% seen once; the top ten hold roughly 7.2%. The sequences come from PBMCs from blood, collected approximately 15 days before vaccination. Source of these receptors: a middle-aged man who received an inactivated influenza vaccine.

This clonotype was detected a few times. The chain employs TRBV7-2 and TRBJ2-7; TRBD2 aligns across 11 bases. V dropped 2 bases and J dropped 4; count of bases not matched to a gene: 4. Germline V lookup: CDR1 SGHTA, CDR2 FQGNSA. The CDR3 totals 15 residues. The CDR3 DNA follows: TGTGCCAGCAGCTTATCGTCTAGCGGGAGGTACGAGCAGTACTTC. Translation: CASSLSSSGRYEQYF.

The chain carries TRBV6-1 and TRBJ2-1, with D perhaps matching TRBD1 (8 bases). CDR1 and CDR2 from the germline V gene are MNHNS and SASEGT. Trimming removed 6 bases at V and 0 bases at J, with 18 bases between. This CDR3 region has 17 residues. CDR3 amino acids: CASSPRTGRASYNEQFF. The CDR3 nucleotides read TGTGCCAGCAGCCCTAGGACAGGGAGGGCCTCCTACAATGAGCAGTTCTTC.

This clonotype was picked up a small number of times. This chain connects TRBV10-2 to TRBJ2-3; D is perhaps TRBD2 (6 bases). The CDR3 is 11 amino acids. Trimming stripped 7 bases from V and 8 bases from J, with 10 bases between. From germline, CDR1 is WSHSY and CDR2 SAAADI. The CDR3 here is CASIAGTTQYF. CDR3 bases: TGCGCCAGCATTGCGGGGACTACGCAGTATTTT.

This clonotype was detected a few times. J is TRBJ2-1 and V is TRBV20-1; 7 bases match TRBD2. The CDR3 totals 13 residues. CDR1 and CDR2 from the germline V gene are DFQATT and SNEGSKA (reference sequence). The CDR3 spells CSASSAGSLYGFF. CDR3 sequence (DNA): TGCAGCGCTTCATCAGCGGGGAGTTTGTATGGGTTCTTC.

The sample holds a few counts of this clonotype. V and J are TRBV6-5 and TRBJ2-2; D gene unclear. Germline V gene data show CDR1 as MNHEY and CDR2 as SVGAGI. The germline V and J ends were trimmed by 0 bases and 4 bases, with 15 bases remaining between them. The CDR3 loop spans 17 amino acids. As DNA, the CDR3 is TGTGCCAGCAGTTACTCCCCCTCACTATCCGGCACCGGGGAGCTGTTTTTT. It specifies CASSYSPSLSGTGELFF.

The CDR3 here is CASSPLSSDTQYF. The CDR3 nucleotides read TGTGCCAGCTCACCACTGAGTTCAGATACGCAGTATTTT. The chain has TRBV18 and TRBJ2-3; D is ambiguous. Deletions cut 1 base from V and 4 bases from J, with 6 bases between. Per the germline V gene, CDR1 is KGHSH and CDR2 is LQKENI. The CDR3 sequence is 13 residues long. Based on the CDR3 plus reference TRBV18 and TRBJ2-3, the full variable domain is NAGVMQNPRHLVRRRGQEARLRCSPMKGHSHVYWYRQLPEEGLKFMVYLQKENIIDESGMPKERFSAEFPKEGPSILRIQQVVRGDSAAYFCASSPLSSDTQYFGPGTRLTVL.